Listed below are T cell receptor beta chains from one sample, sequenced in a study of blood T cell repertoires in COVID-19. TCRdb's copy holds only in-frame clones and misses some; the assay was immunoSEQ multiplex PCR. The sample has about 290,000 clones; about nine tenths are singletons. Sequencing input: peripheral blood. These receptors all come from a woman under 40 with active or convalescent COVID-19. Each CDR3 is given with its conserved first and last residue. A D gene is named only where the DNA matches it firmly. A clone size is listed for some rows: how often the clone was seen (once, few, many), or a class if it is expanded.

v_call,j_call,d_call,clone_size,cdr3_aa,cdr3_nt
TRBV7-3,TRBJ2-2,NA,NA,CASSPGAGELFF,TGTGCCAGCAGCCCGGGAGCGGGGGAGCTGTTTTTT
TRBV5-4,TRBJ2-1,NA,NA,CASSPGLTAYNEQFF,TGTGCCAGCAGCCCGGGACTGACGGCCTACAATGAGCAGTTCTTC
TRBV6-5,TRBJ1-4,NA,NA,CASRRTATNEKLFF,TGTGCCAGCAGGCGGACAGCCACTAATGAAAAACTGTTTTTT
TRBV30,TRBJ2-5,TRBD2,NA,CASIGTIQETQYF,TGTGCCTCGATCGGGACTATACAAGAGACCCAGTACTTC
TRBV28,TRBJ1-2,TRBD1,NA,CASSLFAGGHGYTF,TGTGCCAGCAGTTTATTTGCAGGGGGCCATGGCTACACCTTC
TRBV19,TRBJ1-2,TRBD1,NA,CASSIVGQGARYGYTF,TGTGCCAGTAGTATAGTGGGACAGGGGGCCCGATATGGCTACACCTTC
TRBV3-1/TRBV3-2,TRBJ1-5,NA,NA,CASSPTHNLGGDQPQHF,TGTGCCAGCAGCCCGACCCACAACCTTGGGGGGGATCAGCCCCAGCATTTT
TRBV4-1,TRBJ1-4,TRBD1,NA,CASSQETVGTGRYEKLFF,TGCGCCAGCAGCCAAGAAACCGTGGGGACAGGAAGATACGAAAAACTGTTTTTT
TRBV9,TRBJ2-6,TRBD1,NA,CASSGDRGAGANVLTF,TGTGCCAGCAGCGGGGACAGGGGTGCAGGGGCCAACGTCCTGACTTTC
TRBV5-1,TRBJ2-2,NA,NA,CASSLGPGTGELFF,TGCGCCAGCAGCTTGGGACCGGGCACCGGGGAGCTGTTTTTT
TRBV7-2,TRBJ2-2,TRBD1,NA,CASSLRQGGTGELFF,TGTGCCAGCAGCCTCCGACAGGGTGGCACCGGGGAGCTGTTTTTT
TRBV7-2,TRBJ2-5,TRBD2,few,CASSLLAGGQETQYF,TGTGCCAGCAGCTTACTAGCGGGGGGGCAAGAGACCCAGTACTTC
TRBV21-1,TRBJ2-3,NA,NA,CASTPGQGFSTDTQYF,TGTGCCAGCACCCCGGGACAGGGATTTAGCACAGATACGCAGTATTTT
TRBV5-4,TRBJ1-6,TRBD1,NA,CASSSEGTGGINSPLHF,TGTGCCAGCAGCTCCGAAGGGACAGGGGGCATCAATTCACCCCTCCACTTT
TRBV10-3,TRBJ2-1,NA,NA,CAISEPGIGANEQFF,TGTGCCATCAGTGAGCCCGGGATCGGAGCCAATGAGCAGTTCTTC
TRBV7-9,TRBJ2-1,TRBD2,NA,CASSLGLAGDNEQFF,TGTGCCAGCAGCTTGGGACTAGCGGGGGACAATGAGCAGTTCTTC
TRBV11-2,TRBJ2-3,NA,NA,CASSLVSAAGSTDTQYF,TGTGCCAGCAGCTTAGTCAGCGCGGCCGGTAGCACAGATACGCAGTATTTT
TRBV6-5,TRBJ2-3,NA,NA,CASSFNGGQDTQYF,TGTGCCAGCTCTTTTAACGGGGGGCAAGATACGCAGTATTTT
TRBV6-2/TRBV6-3,TRBJ2-5,NA,once,CASSYPPSGKTKETQYF,TGTGCCAGCAGTTACCCCCCCTCGGGGAAGACCAAAGAGACCCAGTACTTC
TRBV7-9,TRBJ1-2,NA,NA,CASSLVVAADYGYTF,TGTGCCAGCAGCTTAGTAGTCGCGGCCGACTATGGCTACACCTTC
TRBV6-5,TRBJ2-3,NA,NA,CASRLKGDTDTQYF,TGTGCCAGCAGACTAAAGGGGGATACAGATACGCAGTATTTT
TRBV7-9,TRBJ2-7,NA,few,CASSLGGPYEQYF,TGTGCCAGCAGCTTAGGCGGCCCCTATGAGCAGTACTTC
TRBV29-1,TRBJ1-2,NA,NA,CSVEEGLIGSYGYTF,TGCAGCGTTGAAGAGGGGCTAATCGGCAGCTATGGCTACACCTTC
TRBV6-5,TRBJ1-1,TRBD1,NA,CASRLNRGWTEAFF,TGTGCCAGCAGATTAAACAGGGGATGGACTGAAGCTTTCTTT
TRBV5-8,TRBJ2-7,NA,once,CASSLLGPVVGEQYF,TGTGCCAGCAGCTTGCTAGGCCCAGTGGTGGGCGAGCAGTACTTC
TRBV28,TRBJ1-5,TRBD1,NA,CASSSTGVEGQPQHF,TGTGCCAGCAGTTCAACAGGGGTAGAGGGGCAGCCCCAGCATTTT
TRBV18,TRBJ1-6,NA,NA,CASSNDRTYNSPLHF,TGTGCCAGCTCTAACGACAGAACCTATAATTCACCCCTCCACTTT
TRBV10-3,TRBJ2-3,TRBD1,NA,CATTGATDTQYF,TGTGCCACAACAGGGGCCACAGATACGCAGTATTTT
TRBV3-1/TRBV3-2,TRBJ1-6,NA,NA,CASSQGRGGNSPLHF,TGTGCCAGCAGCCAAGGAAGGGGGGGGAATTCACCCCTCCACTTT
TRBV14,TRBJ2-7,NA,NA,CASSPKGHTYEQYF,TGTGCCAGCAGCCCCAAGGGACATACCTACGAGCAGTACTTC
TRBV6-4,TRBJ1-1,TRBD1,NA,CASSDVTQGAHGEAFF,TGTGCCAGCAGTGACGTAACACAGGGGGCCCACGGCGAAGCTTTCTTT
TRBV18,TRBJ1-4,NA,NA,CASSRGRATEKLFF,TGTGCCAGCTCCCGCGGCAGGGCTACGGAAAAACTGTTTTTT
TRBV2,TRBJ1-2,TRBD1,NA,CASRGDSLDYGYTF,TGTGCCAGCAGGGGGGACAGCCTCGACTATGGCTACACCTTC
TRBV7-2,TRBJ2-5,TRBD2,NA,CASSLGGGQETQYF,TGTGCCAGCAGCTTGGGGGGGGGACAAGAGACCCAGTACTTC
TRBV7-2,TRBJ2-3,NA,NA,CASSLRGFDTQYF,TGTGCCAGCAGCTTACGGGGGTTTGATACGCAGTATTTT
TRBV19,TRBJ2-5,NA,NA,CASSIVATHQETQYF,TGTGCCAGTAGTATAGTGGCGACACACCAAGAGACCCAGTACTTC
TRBV15,TRBJ1-5,NA,NA,CATSSTRGVGPQHF,TGTGCCACCAGCAGTACACGGGGGGTAGGGCCCCAGCATTTT
TRBV5-1,TRBJ2-5,TRBD2,NA,CASSPDTSGGQETQYF,TGCGCCAGCAGCCCGGATACTAGCGGGGGGCAAGAGACCCAGTACTTC
TRBV27,TRBJ2-5,TRBD1,NA,CASSTQGAGETQYF,TGTGCCAGCAGTACGCAGGGGGCGGGGGAGACCCAGTACTTC
TRBV5-1,TRBJ2-3,TRBD2,NA,CASSLLLAGTDTQYF,TGCGCCAGCAGCTTGTTACTAGCGGGCACAGATACGCAGTATTTT
TRBV4-3,TRBJ2-7,TRBD1,NA,CASSPRTGYEQYF,TGCGCCAGCAGCCCCCGGACAGGCTACGAGCAGTACTTC
TRBV19,TRBJ2-7,NA,NA,CASSSTASSYEQYF,TGTGCCAGTAGTAGTACGGCTTCTAGTTACGAGCAGTACTTC
TRBV7-7,TRBJ2-2,NA,NA,CASSLTPLRSLVNTGELFF,TGTGCTAGCAGCTTAACGCCCTTACGGTCCCTGGTCAACACCGGGGAGCTGTTTTTT
TRBV7-2,TRBJ1-6,TRBD1,NA,CASSLGPGGLNSPLHF,TGTGCCAGCAGCTTAGGGCCAGGGGGCCTCAATTCACCCCTCCACTTT
TRBV4-1,TRBJ2-1,NA,NA,CASSQDSGANEQFF,TGCGCCAGCAGCCAAGATAGCGGAGCCAATGAGCAGTTCTTC
TRBV7-8,TRBJ2-5,NA,NA,CASSSPGGVEQETQYF,TGTGCCAGCAGCAGCCCCGGAGGGGTGGAACAAGAGACCCAGTACTTC
TRBV2,TRBJ2-7,TRBD2,NA,CASSSPEAGVPLYEQYF,TGTGCCAGCAGTTCCCCGGAAGCGGGGGTCCCCTTGTACGAGCAGTACTTC
TRBV5-4,TRBJ2-5,NA,NA,CASSPDPGGTQYF,TGTGCCAGCAGCCCGGACCCCGGGGGGACCCAGTACTTC
TRBV11-3,TRBJ2-1,TRBD1,NA,CASSPPGTAYNEQFF,TGTGCCAGCAGCCCACCCGGGACAGCCTACAATGAGCAGTTCTTC
TRBV18,TRBJ2-3,TRBD1,NA,CASSIRDREDTQYF,TGTGCCAGCTCAATCCGGGACAGGGAAGATACGCAGTATTTT
TRBV7-2,TRBJ2-2,NA,NA,CASSLDPGGAGELFF,TGTGCCAGCAGCTTGGACCCCGGAGGGGCCGGGGAGCTGTTTTTT
TRBV5-1,TRBJ2-1,TRBD1,NA,CASSLGQGGFDEQFF,TGCGCCAGCAGCTTGGGACAGGGTGGCTTCGATGAGCAGTTCTTC
TRBV5-1,TRBJ2-1,TRBD2,NA,CASREGVRTSGVSEQFF,TGCGCCAGCAGAGAGGGGGTCCGGACTAGCGGGGTGAGTGAGCAGTTCTTC
TRBV2,TRBJ2-7,TRBD1,NA,CASSEGYRTGYYEQYF,TGTGCCAGCAGTGAAGGCTATAGGACAGGATACTACGAGCAGTACTTC
TRBV6-6,TRBJ2-2,TRBD1,NA,CASRPQTGFTGELFF,TGTGCCAGCAGACCCCAGACAGGGTTCACCGGGGAGCTGTTTTTT
TRBV11-3,TRBJ2-7,TRBD2,NA,CASSLENSGVPYEQYF,TGTGCCAGCAGCTTAGAAAATAGCGGGGTCCCCTACGAGCAGTACTTC
TRBV5-6,TRBJ2-1,NA,NA,CASSRVNEQFF,TGTGCCAGCAGCCGGGTAAATGAGCAGTTCTTC
TRBV6-6,TRBJ1-2,NA,NA,CASTLGGYGYTF,TGTGCCAGCACCCTGGGGGGCTATGGCTACACCTTC